The present T cell receptor (beta chain) was sequenced within a study of T cell responses to AZD1222 COVID-19 vaccine. The V gene's germline CDR1 is SGHVS and CDR2 FNYEAQ. The V segment lost 8 bases and the J segment 0 bases; nucleotides outside the gene matches: 18. This CDR3 region has 19 residues. The method was immunoSEQ multiplex PCR; TCRdb's version includes in-frame clones alone and lacks a portion of them. The sample has 150,000 or so clones, roughly 92% seen once. The specimen comprised peripheral blood, sampled on day 0 of AZD1222 vaccination. The J gene is TRBJ2-1, the V gene TRBV7-6; 8 positions match TRBD2. This receptor was identified in an adult in good health. CDR3 DNA: TGTGCCAGCTCCCAGCGGGCGGGGGGCTCCGACGTCTCCTACAATGAGCAGTTCTTC. This gives the protein CASSQRAGGSDVSYNEQFF.